The T cell receptor (beta chain) described here comes from a study of blood T cells in healthy people across ages. Germline loops: CDR1 SGHTA, CDR2 FQGNSA. The CDR3 is 14 amino acids. For the second PCR, which ran for 7 to 11 cycles, a sample-barcoded 5' primer and a J-beta primer mix were used. Using its own MiXCR run on the 5' RACE reads, TCRdb lists one record per CDR3 protein. The table lists more than 1,000,000 distinct CDR3 sequences, under 30% of them singletons. This clonotype was seen a few times. The data were also submitted as part of a second study, on T cells of mothers and their children. This second study says: It was found that thymic selection shapes TCR recombination output similarly in related and unrelated pairs.

This sequence joins TRBV7-2 and TRBJ2-5, with a weak D call TRBD1 (6 bases). TRBJ2-7 matches the DNA end more closely, so the J call is doubtful. This clonotype was sampled from a girl aged 2-15 years in good health. Material for sequencing was blood. This CDR3 reads CASSTSGQVYEQYF. The CDR3 DNA reads TGTGCCAGCAGCACCTCGGGACAAGTCTACGAGCAGTACTTC.